Each of the 7 T cell receptor beta chains below was sequenced from the same sample in a study of blood T cell repertoires in COVID-19. Repertoires were generated with immunoSEQ multiplex PCR, while TCRdb's copy carries only in-frame clones and drops some. The sample lists hundreds of thousands of clones, around 86% occurring once. The specimen sequenced was peripheral blood. The receptors were sampled from a human donor in a cohort sampled during active COVID-19.

The chain is built from TRBV2 and TRBJ2-7, with D possibly matching TRBD2 (6 bases). V gave up 4 bases and J gave up 4 bases, with 11 bases separating them. Germline V gene sequence: CDR1 SNHLY, CDR2 FYNNEI. This CDR3 region has 13 residues. CDR3 loop: CASSAGSGYEQYF. CDR3 DNA sequence: TGTGCCAGCAGTGCAGGCAGCGGGTACGAGCAGTACTTC.

This chain joins TRBV5-1 and TRBJ1-1; D possibly corresponds to TRBD1 (6 bases). This CDR3 comprises 15 residues. Looked up from germline, CDR1 is SGHRS and CDR2 is YFSETQ. V lost 1 base, J lost 0 bases, and 10 bases lay in between. The CDR3 is CASSLNRVMNTEAFF. CDR3 coding DNA: TGCGCCAGCAGCTTGAACAGGGTTATGAACACTGAAGCTTTCTTT.

The rearrangement uses TRBV7-8 and TRBJ1-1, with D possibly TRBD1 on 5 matching bases. Between the trimmed V and J ends, which lost 7 bases and 4 bases, there was a span of 13 bases. This CDR3 spans 13 amino acids. Germline V gene lookup returns CDR1 SGHVS and CDR2 FQNEAQ. The CDR3: CASTYGGGTEAFF. The CDR3 DNA follows: TGTGCCAGCACCTATGGGGGGGGCACTGAAGCTTTCTTT.

The V gene is TRBV30, the J gene TRBJ1-6; the D gene is possibly TRBD1 (6 bases). V was shortened by 2 bases and J by 0 bases, with 11 bases between the two germline ends. This CDR3 comprises 16 residues. Germline V gives CDR1 GTSNPN, CDR2 SVGIG (reference sequence). The CDR3 coding sequence is TGTGCCTGGAGTACAACAGGGAGCTCCTATAATTCACCCCTCCACTTT. This gives the protein CAWSTTGSSYNSPLHF.

This chain uses TRBV18 with TRBJ1-2, with a tentative D call TRBD1 (5 bases). Germline CDR1 reads KGHSH; CDR2 reads LQKENI. This CDR3 has 14 residues. V lost 0 bases to trimming and J lost 0 bases, with 5 bases between them. The chain's CDR3 is CASSPPGANYGYTF. The DNA for the CDR3 is TGTGCCAGCTCACCACCAGGGGCTAACTATGGCTACACCTTC.

This rearrangement joins TRBV9 to TRBJ2-3; maybe TRBD2 (6 bases). The CDR3 covers 16 residues. The V end was cut by 1 base, the J end by 0 bases, with 12 bases between. Germline V gene data show CDR1 as SGDLS and CDR2 as YYNGEE. This chain's CDR3 is CASSVSASESTDTQYF. Written as DNA, the CDR3 is TGTGCCAGCAGCGTATCGGCTAGCGAGAGCACAGATACGCAGTATTTT.

J is TRBJ2-1 and V is TRBV27; D ambiguous. Per germline, CDR1 MNHEY and CDR2 SMNVEV (reference sequence). V dropped 5 bases and J dropped 10 bases, with 24 bases sitting between them. The CDR3 covers 16 residues. CDR3 sequence: CASSTRPGLSGLEQFF. The CDR3 nucleotides read TGTGCCAGCAGTACCCGCCCAGGCCTATCAGGTCTCGAGCAGTTCTTC.